This T cell receptor beta chain is from a study of spatial heterogeneity in lung cancer. This clonotype was found a few times. The V gene end was trimmed by 6 bases and the J gene end by 5 bases; junction bases not matched to a gene: 4. Germline CDR1 is KGHSH and CDR2 is LQKENI. This CDR3 spans 14 amino acids. This sample's time point: sample taken at primary tumor resection. The donors were more than 70 patients with non-small cell lung cancer that was early-stage and untreated. TCRdb processed the 5' RACE reads anew with MiXCR; each CDR3 protein has one entry. The sample has more than 65,000 distinct CDR3 sequences; about 7.8% are singletons.

This specimen consisted of PBMCs, obtained at surgery. The TCR comes from a male donor with early-stage non-small cell lung cancer. J is TRBJ2-6 and V is TRBV18; 7 nucleotides align to TRBD1. DNA of the CDR3: TGTGCCAGCTCCATAGGGGGCTGGGCCAACGTCCTGACTTTC. Amino acids: CASSIGGWANVLTF.